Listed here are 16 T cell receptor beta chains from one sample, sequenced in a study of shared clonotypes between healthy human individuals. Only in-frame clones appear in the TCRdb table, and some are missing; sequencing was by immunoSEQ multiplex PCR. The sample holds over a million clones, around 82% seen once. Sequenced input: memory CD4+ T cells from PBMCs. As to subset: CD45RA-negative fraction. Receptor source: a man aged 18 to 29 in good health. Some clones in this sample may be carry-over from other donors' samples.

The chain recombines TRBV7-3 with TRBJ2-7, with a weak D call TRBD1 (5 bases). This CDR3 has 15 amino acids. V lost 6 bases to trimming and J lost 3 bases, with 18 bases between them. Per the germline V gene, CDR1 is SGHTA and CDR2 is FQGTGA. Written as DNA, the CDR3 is TGTGCCAGCAGTGTTGGCCCAGGGCGGAGCTACGAGCAGTACTTC. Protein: CASSVGPGRSYEQYF. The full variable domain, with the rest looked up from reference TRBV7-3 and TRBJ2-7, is GAGVSQTPSNKVTEKGKYVELRCDPISGHTALYWYRQSLGQGPEFLIYFQGTGAADDSGLPNDRFFAVRPEGSVSTLKIQRTERGDSAVYLCASSVGPGRSYEQYFGPGTRLTVT.

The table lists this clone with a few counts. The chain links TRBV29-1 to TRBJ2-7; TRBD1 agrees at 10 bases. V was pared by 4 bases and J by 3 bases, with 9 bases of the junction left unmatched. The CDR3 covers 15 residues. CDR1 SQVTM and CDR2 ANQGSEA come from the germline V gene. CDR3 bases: TGCAGCGTTGGGATGGGGACAGGGGCCTTCTACGAGCAGTACTTC. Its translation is CSVGMGTGAFYEQYF.

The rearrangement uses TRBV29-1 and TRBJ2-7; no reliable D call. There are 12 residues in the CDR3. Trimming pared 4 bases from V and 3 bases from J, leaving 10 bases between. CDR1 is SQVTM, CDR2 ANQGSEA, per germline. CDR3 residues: CSVAFKGYEQYF. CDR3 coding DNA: TGCAGCGTTGCCTTCAAAGGCTACGAGCAGTACTTC.

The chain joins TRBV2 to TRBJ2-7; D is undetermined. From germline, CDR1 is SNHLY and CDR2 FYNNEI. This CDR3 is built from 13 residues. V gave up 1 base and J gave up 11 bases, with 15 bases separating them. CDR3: CASSEGGPHSKYF. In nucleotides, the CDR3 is TGTGCCAGCAGTGAAGGTGGCCCCCATAGTAAGTACTTC.

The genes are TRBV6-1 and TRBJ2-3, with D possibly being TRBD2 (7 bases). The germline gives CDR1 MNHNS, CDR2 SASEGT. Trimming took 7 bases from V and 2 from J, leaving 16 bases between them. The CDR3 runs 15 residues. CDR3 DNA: TGTGCCAGCATGAGCGGGACACTTAACACAGATACGCAGTATTTT. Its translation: CASMSGTLNTDTQYF.

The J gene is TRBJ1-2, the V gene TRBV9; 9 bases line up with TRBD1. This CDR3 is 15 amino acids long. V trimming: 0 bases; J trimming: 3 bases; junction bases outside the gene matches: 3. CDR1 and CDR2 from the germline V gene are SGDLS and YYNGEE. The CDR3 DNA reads TGTGCCAGCAGCGTAGAACAGGGGGCCGACTATGGCTACACCTTC. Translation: CASSVEQGADYGYTF.

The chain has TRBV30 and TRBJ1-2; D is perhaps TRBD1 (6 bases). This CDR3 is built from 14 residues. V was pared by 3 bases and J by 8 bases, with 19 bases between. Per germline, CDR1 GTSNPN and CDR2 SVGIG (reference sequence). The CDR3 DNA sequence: TGTGCCTGGAGCAGCTTCTCGGGGGGCGACGGCTACACCTTC. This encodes CAWSSFSGGDGYTF.

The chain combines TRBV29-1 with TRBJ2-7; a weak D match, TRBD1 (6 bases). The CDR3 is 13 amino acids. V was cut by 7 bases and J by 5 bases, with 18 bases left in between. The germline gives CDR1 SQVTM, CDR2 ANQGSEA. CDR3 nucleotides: TGCAGCGGCCGAGAAACAGGGATAGACGAGCAGTACTTC. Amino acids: CSGRETGIDEQYF.

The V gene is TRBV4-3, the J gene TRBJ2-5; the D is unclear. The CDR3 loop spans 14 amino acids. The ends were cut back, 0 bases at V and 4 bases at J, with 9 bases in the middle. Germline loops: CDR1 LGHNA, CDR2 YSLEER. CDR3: CASSQEIPPETQYF. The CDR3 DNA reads TGCGCCAGCAGCCAAGAAATCCCCCCAGAGACCCAGTACTTC.

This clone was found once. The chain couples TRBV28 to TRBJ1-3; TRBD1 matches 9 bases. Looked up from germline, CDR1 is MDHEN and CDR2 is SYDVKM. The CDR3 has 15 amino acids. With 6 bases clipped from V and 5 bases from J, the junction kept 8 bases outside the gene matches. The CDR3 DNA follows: TGTGCCAGCAGCGGGGGGGGACAGGGCAGAAACACCATATATTTT. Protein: CASSGGGQGRNTIYF.

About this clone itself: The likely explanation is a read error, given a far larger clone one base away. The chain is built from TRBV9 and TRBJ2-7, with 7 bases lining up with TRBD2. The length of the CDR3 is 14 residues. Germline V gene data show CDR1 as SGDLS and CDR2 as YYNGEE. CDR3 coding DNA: TGTGCCAGCAGCGCTCGCGGGAGTACTTACGAGCGGTACTTC. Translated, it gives CASSARGSTYERYF.

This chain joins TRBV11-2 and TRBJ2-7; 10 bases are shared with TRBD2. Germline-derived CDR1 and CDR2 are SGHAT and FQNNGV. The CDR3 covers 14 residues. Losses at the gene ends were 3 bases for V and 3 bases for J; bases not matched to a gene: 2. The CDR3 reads CASSFIAGGYEQYF. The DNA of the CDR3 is TGTGCCAGCAGCTTCATAGCGGGAGGCTACGAGCAGTACTTC.

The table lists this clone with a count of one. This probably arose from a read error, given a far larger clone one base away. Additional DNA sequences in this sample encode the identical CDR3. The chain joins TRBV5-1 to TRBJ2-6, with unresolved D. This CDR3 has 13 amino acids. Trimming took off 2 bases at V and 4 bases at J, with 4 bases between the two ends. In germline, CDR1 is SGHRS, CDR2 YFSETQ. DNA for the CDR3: TGCGCCAGCAGCTTAGTCGGGGCCAACGTCCTGACTTTC. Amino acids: CASSLVGANVLTF.

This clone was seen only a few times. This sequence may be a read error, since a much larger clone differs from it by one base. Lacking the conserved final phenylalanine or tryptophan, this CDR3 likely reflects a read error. The CDR3 DNA reads as TGCAGCGTTGCATTTGGCCTGAACACTGAAGCTTTCATT. Translating gives CSVAFGLNTEAFI. This chain connects TRBV29-1 to TRBJ1-1; unclear D gene. From germline, CDR1 is SQVTM and CDR2 ANQGSEA. The CDR3 runs to 13 residues. V lost 4 bases and J 0 bases, leaving 9 bases between the germline ends.

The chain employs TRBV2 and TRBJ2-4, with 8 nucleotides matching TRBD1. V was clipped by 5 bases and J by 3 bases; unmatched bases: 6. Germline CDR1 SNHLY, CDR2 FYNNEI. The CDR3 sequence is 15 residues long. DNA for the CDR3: TGTGCCAGCAGTTCGGACAGGGTCCTCAAAAACATTCAGTACTTC. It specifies CASSSDRVLKNIQYF. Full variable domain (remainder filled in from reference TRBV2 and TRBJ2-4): EPEVTQTPSHQVTQMGQEVILRCVPISNHLYFYWYRQILGQKVEFLVSFYNNEISEKSEIFDDQFSVERPDGSNFTLKIRSTKLEDSAMYFCASSSDRVLKNIQYFGAGTRLSVL.

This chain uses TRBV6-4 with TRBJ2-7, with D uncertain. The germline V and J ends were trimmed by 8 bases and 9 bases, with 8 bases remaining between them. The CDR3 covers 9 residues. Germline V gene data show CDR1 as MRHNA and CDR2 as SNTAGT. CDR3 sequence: CASCVVQYF. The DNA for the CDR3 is TGTGCCAGCTGCGTCGTGCAGTACTTC.